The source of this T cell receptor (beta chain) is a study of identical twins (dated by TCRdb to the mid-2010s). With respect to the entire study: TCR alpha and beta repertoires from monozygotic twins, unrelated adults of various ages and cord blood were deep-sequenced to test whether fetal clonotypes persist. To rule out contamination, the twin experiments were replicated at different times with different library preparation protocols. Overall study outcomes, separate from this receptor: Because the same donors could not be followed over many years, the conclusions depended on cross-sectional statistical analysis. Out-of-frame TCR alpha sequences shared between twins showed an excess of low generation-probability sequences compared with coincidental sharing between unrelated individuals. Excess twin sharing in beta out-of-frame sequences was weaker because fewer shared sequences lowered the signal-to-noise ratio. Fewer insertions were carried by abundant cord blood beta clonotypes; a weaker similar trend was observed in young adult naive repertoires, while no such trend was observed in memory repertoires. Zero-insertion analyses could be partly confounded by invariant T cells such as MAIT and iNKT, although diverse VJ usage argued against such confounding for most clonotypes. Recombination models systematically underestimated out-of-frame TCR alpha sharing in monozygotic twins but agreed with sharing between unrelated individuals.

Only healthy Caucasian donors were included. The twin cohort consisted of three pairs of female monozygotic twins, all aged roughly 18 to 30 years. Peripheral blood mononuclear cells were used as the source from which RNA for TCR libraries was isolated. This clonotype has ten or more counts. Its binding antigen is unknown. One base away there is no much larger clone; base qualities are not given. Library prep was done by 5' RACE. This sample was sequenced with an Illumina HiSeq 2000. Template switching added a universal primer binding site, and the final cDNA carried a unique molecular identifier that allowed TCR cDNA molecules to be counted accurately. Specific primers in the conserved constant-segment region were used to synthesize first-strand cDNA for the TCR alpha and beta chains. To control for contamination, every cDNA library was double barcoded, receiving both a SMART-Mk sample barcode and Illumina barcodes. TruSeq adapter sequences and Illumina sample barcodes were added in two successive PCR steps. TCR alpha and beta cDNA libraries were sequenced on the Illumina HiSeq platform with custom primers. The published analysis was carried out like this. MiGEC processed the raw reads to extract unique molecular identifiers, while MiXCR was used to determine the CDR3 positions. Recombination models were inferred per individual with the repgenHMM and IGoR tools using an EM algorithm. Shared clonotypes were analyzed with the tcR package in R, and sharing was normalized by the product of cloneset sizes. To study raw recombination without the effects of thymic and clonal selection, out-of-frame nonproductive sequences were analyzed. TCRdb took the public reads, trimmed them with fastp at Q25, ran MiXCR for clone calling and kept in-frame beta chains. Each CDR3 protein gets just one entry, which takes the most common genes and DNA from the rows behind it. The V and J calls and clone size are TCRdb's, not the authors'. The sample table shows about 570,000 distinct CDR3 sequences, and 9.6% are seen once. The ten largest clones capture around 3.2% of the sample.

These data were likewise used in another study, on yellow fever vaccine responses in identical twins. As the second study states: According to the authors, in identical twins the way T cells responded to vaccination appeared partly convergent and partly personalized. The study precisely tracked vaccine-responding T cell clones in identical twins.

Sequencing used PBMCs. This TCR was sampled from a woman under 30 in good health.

The CDR3 region has the sequence CASSALQGMRTDTQYF. The nucleotide sequence reads TGTGCCAGCAGCGCCTTACAGGGGATGAGGACAGATACGCAGTATTTT. The V and J segments used are TRBV11-2 and TRBJ2-3; the junction holds 7 bases that match TRBD1. Reading the germline V gene gives CDR1 SGHAT and CDR2 FQNNGV. The CDR3 runs 16 residues from the cysteine to the phenylalanine. CDR3 DNA only is kept here, 48 bases in frame from base 1. For this chain, trimming is 5 bases at the V end and 3 bases at the J end, and the number of junction bases without a gene match is 11.